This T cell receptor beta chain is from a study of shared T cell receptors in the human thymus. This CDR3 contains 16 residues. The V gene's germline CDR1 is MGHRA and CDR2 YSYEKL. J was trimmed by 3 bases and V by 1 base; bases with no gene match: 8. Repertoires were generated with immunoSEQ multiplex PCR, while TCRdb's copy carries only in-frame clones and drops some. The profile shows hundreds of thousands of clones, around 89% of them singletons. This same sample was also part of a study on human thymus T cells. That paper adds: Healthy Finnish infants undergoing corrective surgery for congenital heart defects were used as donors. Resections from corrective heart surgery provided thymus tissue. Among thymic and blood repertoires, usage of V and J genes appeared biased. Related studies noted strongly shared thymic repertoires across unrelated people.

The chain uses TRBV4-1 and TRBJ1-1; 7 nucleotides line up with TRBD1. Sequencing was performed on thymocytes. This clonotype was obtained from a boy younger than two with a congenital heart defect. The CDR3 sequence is CASSQVEGAEDTEAFF. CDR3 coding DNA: TGCGCCAGCAGCCAAGTGGAGGGGGCAGAAGACACTGAAGCTTTCTTT.